This TCR beta chain was found in a study of neoadjuvant anti-PD-1 for oral cavity cancer. The CDR3 covers 15 residues. CDR1 SGHTS and CDR2 YDEGEE come from the germline V gene. V lost 4 bases and J lost 0, with 13 bases in between. The time point is: after neoadjuvant nivolumab, at surgical resection. Repertoires were generated with immunoSEQ multiplex PCR, while TCRdb's copy carries only in-frame clones and drops some. The data show tens of thousands of clones, roughly 29% seen once. This sequence joins TRBV5-8 and TRBJ1-2, with unresolved D. The TCR sequence derives from a person aged 40 to 85 with oral cavity squamous cell carcinoma. The specimen was tumor tissue, collected after nivolumab (anti-PD-1) treatment. Here the CDR3 reads CASSPRTGANYGYTF. As DNA, the CDR3 is TGTGCCAGCAGCCCTCGGACGGGAGCTAACTATGGCTACACCTTC.